These T cell receptor beta chains were read from a single sample in a study of beta chain features in type 1 diabetes. Clones were read by immunoSEQ multiplex PCR, and TCRdb kept only the in-frame ones, dropping some. The table records about 660,000 clones, 11% to 15% of them present only once. Input material: naive CD4+ T cells from blood. These receptors were obtained from a young man with type 1 diabetes. The CDR3 runs from the conserved cysteine through the conserved F or W. D genes are given only for firm matches. A row's size may be missing; if present it is once, few, many or a size class.

CSVDRGTDTQYF,TGCAGCGTGGACAGGGGAACAGATACGCAGTATTTT,12,few,TRBJ2-3,TRBV29-1,TRBD1
CAWRARDRGYNEQFF,TGTGCCTGGAGGGCCCGGGACAGGGGCTACAATGAGCAGTTCTTC,15,-,TRBJ2-1,TRBV30,TRBD1
CASSQSDYPYNEQFF,TGCGCCAGCAGCCAAAGCGACTATCCCTACAATGAGCAGTTCTTC,15,few,TRBJ2-1,TRBV4-3,-
CAWAQTLTRSTDTQYF,TGTGCCTGGGCTCAAACTTTAACGAGAAGCACAGATACGCAGTATTTT,16,-,TRBJ2-3,TRBV30,-
CATSSDRARYEQYF,TGTGCCACCAGCAGCGACAGGGCCCGCTACGAGCAGTACTTC,14,-,TRBJ2-7,TRBV15,TRBD1
CASSLVGQGRETQYF,TGTGCCAGCAGCTTGGTGGGACAAGGGCGAGAGACCCAGTACTTC,15,few,TRBJ2-5,TRBV5-6,-
CASSFQAYREYGYTF,TGTGCCAGCAGCTTCCAGGCTTACAGGGAGTATGGCTACACCTTC,15,-,TRBJ1-2,TRBV6-6,-
CATSRDSMNYQPQHF,TGTGCCACCAGCAGAGATTCGATGAACTATCAGCCCCAGCATTTT,15,few,TRBJ1-5,TRBV15,-
CASSKSDTQYF,TGTGCCAGCAGTAAGTCAGATACGCAGTATTTT,11,few,TRBJ2-3,TRBV28,-
CASSVQVQETQYF,TGTGCCAGCAGCGTTCAGGTACAAGAGACCCAGTACTTC,13,-,TRBJ2-5,TRBV9,-
CASSQYVGTDTQYF,TGCGCCAGCAGCCAATATGTCGGGACAGATACGCAGTATTTT,14,few,TRBJ2-3,TRBV4-3,-
CASSKPRSIGDQPQHF,TGTGCCAGCAGCAAACCCAGATCAATCGGTGATCAGCCCCAGCATTTT,16,few,TRBJ1-5,TRBV28,-
CASSSGPNYEQYF,TGTGCCAGCAGTTCTGGACCCAACTACGAGCAGTACTTC,13,-,TRBJ2-7,TRBV2,-
CAFDRVGKLFF,TGTGCCTTCGACAGGGTTGGAAAACTGTTTTTT,11,few,TRBJ1-4,TRBV30,TRBD1
CASSPPGEETQYF,TGTGCCAGCTCACCACCTGGGGAAGAGACCCAGTACTTC,13,-,TRBJ2-5,TRBV18,-
CASSLDLAGELFF,TGTGCCAGCAGCTTGGACCTTGCCGGGGAGCTGTTTTTT,13,few,TRBJ2-2,TRBV5-6,-
CASSLASGGTDTQYF,TGTGCCAGCAGCTTGGCTAGCGGGGGGACAGATACGCAGTATTTT,15,few,TRBJ2-3,TRBV11-2,TRBD2
CASSSRDRGLTEAFF,TGTGCCAGCAGTTCCCGGGACAGGGGGCTCACTGAAGCTTTCTTT,15,-,TRBJ1-1,TRBV6-5,TRBD1
CAITEEGNYGYTF,TGTGCCATCACCGAGGAGGGAAACTATGGCTACACCTTC,13,few,TRBJ1-2,TRBV10-3,-
CASSEAGRSYEQYF,TGTGCCAGCAGTGAGGCGGGGAGATCCTACGAGCAGTACTTC,14,-,TRBJ2-7,TRBV6-1,-
CASRSGTVDEGGKLFF,TGTGCCAGCAGATCGGGGACAGTGGATGAGGGGGGAAAACTGTTTTTT,16,-,TRBJ1-4,TRBV28,TRBD1